This T cell receptor beta chain came from a study of OX40 agonist ivuxolimab in advanced cancers. Study-wide background: Eligibility rules accepted prior anti-PD-1, anti-PD-L1 or anti-CTLA-4 therapy, and around 43% had some.

Libraries were prepared by immunoSEQ multiplex PCR; TCRdb keeps only in-frame clonotypes and omits some of them. The sample lists about 89,000 clones; 88% were seen once. Germline V gene lookup returns CDR1 MNHNY and CDR2 SVGAGI (reference sequence). The length of the CDR3 is 15 residues. V lost 4 bases and J lost 2, with 15 bases in between. This receptor was identified in an adult with an advanced solid tumor such as melanoma, head and neck, liver or kidney cancer. The chain is built from TRBV6-6 and TRBJ2-7; D unclear. Sample: CD4+ or CD8+ T cells sorted from blood, taken in a trial of the OX40 agonist ivuxolimab. The CDR3 sequence is CASSSKGPPPYEQYF. In nucleotides, the CDR3 is TGTGCCAGCAGTTCAAAGGGCCCTCCCCCCTACGAGCAGTACTTC.